The following is a T cell receptor beta chain sequence with its context. The antigen remains unidentified. The record originates from a study of shared clonotypes between healthy human individuals. As for the study in general: The study enrolled a couple of women and three men aged 18 to 49. Study conclusions and caveats: Some clonotypes were shared by all four sorted-subset donors, while others were not shared. The non-shared ones had lower generation probabilities than the shared ones.

Cells designated naive CD8 were CD45RO-negative and were positively selected for CCR7, with terminally differentiated effector memory CD45RA+ cells excluded. At deep level, the assay was performed. Authors' analysis steps: Because ImmunoSEQ provided only junction sequences with no quality scores, the filtering differed. TCRdb's table, derived via immunoSEQ multiplex PCR, lists solely in-frame clones and lacks some. V and J calls and clone size come straight from that table; D and trimming were deduced from the DNA. The table shows about 1,800,000 clones, with roughly 95% occurring only once. V lost 4 bases to trimming and J lost 10 bases; unmatched junction nucleotides: 11. In germline, CDR1 is MNHNS, CDR2 SASEGT. There are 17 residues in the CDR3.

V gene TRBV6-1 combines with J gene TRBJ1-6; 12 bases are a match to TRBD1. The receptor's source is a man between 18 and 29 years old in good health. Sequenced input: naive CD8+ T cells sorted from blood. CDR3 loop: CASSARDRGPRGSPLHF. The CDR3 region has the DNA TGTGCCAGCAGTGCCCGGGACAGGGGGCCGCGGGGGTCACCCCTCCACTTT.